A single sample is the source of the 25 T cell receptor beta chains below, sequenced in a study of CD8 T cells in Susac syndrome (dated 2019 in TCRdb). The protocol used for the library was the immunoSEQ multiplex PCR assay. RNA was extracted using the RNeasy kit, and roughly 0.45 to 1 microgram was reverse transcribed with random hexamers. TCRdb reprocessed the public reads (quality trimming at Q25 with fastp, clone calling with MiXCR) and kept in-frame beta chains. CDR3 protein sequences are deduplicated, and each keeps its most common genes and DNA. The table for this sample lists approximately 70,000 distinct CDR3 sequences; roughly 95% of them were counted only once. Of the sample, more than 0.09% falls within the top ten clones. Sequenced material: CD4+ T cells from PBMCs. All receptors derive from a human donor with multiple sclerosis.

This chain connects TRBV20-1 to TRBJ2-5; D is possibly TRBD1 (5 bases). V dropped 5 bases and J dropped 5 bases, with 15 bases sitting between them. There are 13 residues in the CDR3. Germline CDR1 is DFQATT and CDR2 is SNEGSKA (reference sequence). The CDR3 nucleotides read TGCAGTGCTCTCCAACAGGTCGGGGAGACCCAGTACTTC. It specifies CSALQQVGETQYF.

V and J are TRBV20-1 and TRBJ2-3; D assignment may be TRBD1 or TRBD2 (6 bases each). Looked up from germline, CDR1 is DFQATT and CDR2 is SNEGSKA (reference sequence). The CDR3 length is 15 residues. Trimming shortened V by 0 bases and J by 4 bases, and 14 bases separated the two germline ends. CDR3 bases: TGCAGTGCTAGAGATCCCCGGGGGCGAGCAGATACGCAGTATTTT. Translated, it gives CSARDPRGRADTQYF.

The chain is built from TRBV19 and TRBJ2-7; D gene unclear. V gave up 3 bases and J gave up 1 base, with 7 bases separating them. The germline CDR1 and CDR2 sequences are LNHDA and SQIVND (reference sequence). This CDR3 is built from 13 residues. CDR3 in DNA: TGTGCCAGTAGTATCGGACCTTCCTACGAGCAGTACTTC. This encodes CASSIGPSYEQYF.

The genes are TRBV12-3 or TRBV12-4 and TRBJ2-3, with 9 bases lining up with TRBD1. The CDR3 consists of 15 residues. J was trimmed by 3 bases and V by 5 bases; bases with no gene match: 6. CDR3 sequence: CASSRRGQGTDTQYF. The CDR3 region has the DNA TGTGCCAGCAGTCGCCGGGGACAGGGAACAGATACGCAGTATTTT.

V is TRBV12-3 or TRBV12-4 and J is TRBJ2-7; TRBD2 is a possible D gene (5 bases). Deletions cut 3 bases from V and 6 bases from J, with 12 bases between. This CDR3 is built from 13 residues. The CDR3 here is CASSLFQAGEQYF. DNA of the CDR3: TGTGCCAGCAGTTTGTTCCAGGCGGGCGAGCAGTACTTC.

The chain carries TRBV5-1 and TRBJ1-3; a possible D gene is TRBD1 (6 bases). CDR1 and CDR2 from the germline V gene are SGHRS and YFSETQ. V lost 1 base and J 4 bases, leaving 12 bases between the germline ends. The CDR3 runs 15 residues. The CDR3 DNA follows: TGCGCCAGCAGCTTGCGACAGGCAGACGGAAACACCATATATTTT. This codes for CASSLRQADGNTIYF. Looking up the rest from reference TRBV5-1 and TRBJ1-3 gives the full variable domain: KAGVTQTPRYLIKTRGQQVTLSCSPISGHRSVSWYQQTPGQGLQFLFEYFSETQRNKGNFPGRFSGRQFSNSRSEMNVSTLELGDSALYLCASSLRQADGNTIYFGEGSWLTVV.

The chain employs TRBV3-1 and TRBJ2-1, with a tentative D call TRBD2 (6 bases). Germline CDR1 reads LGHDT; CDR2 reads YNNKEL (reference sequence). CDR3 length: 17 residues. Trimming left V 1 base short and J 6 bases short, with 19 bases between. The CDR3 DNA follows: TGTGCCAGCAGCCAAGGGAGGGCGGTACCTTCGGGCAATGAGCAGTTCTTC. Protein: CASSQGRAVPSGNEQFF.

The chain couples TRBV5-1 to TRBJ2-2; D may match TRBD1 or TRBD2 (5 bases each). This CDR3 spans 16 amino acids. V was cut by 0 bases and J by 4 bases, with 13 bases left in between. From germline, CDR1 is SGHRS and CDR2 YFSETQ. The CDR3 sequence: CASSLEGSRSTGELFF. The CDR3 DNA reads as TGCGCCAGCAGCTTGGAGGGGAGCCGCAGCACCGGGGAGCTGTTTTTT.

This clonotype was seen a single time. The V and J genes are TRBV12-3 or TRBV12-4 and TRBJ2-5, with D maybe TRBD2 (5 bases). V shed 0 bases and J shed 1 base, with 9 bases lying between them. The CDR3 is 15 amino acids. The CDR3 here is CASSLASGSQETQYF. DNA for the CDR3: TGTGCCAGCAGTTTAGCTTCGGGGTCCCAAGAGACCCAGTACTTC.

The rearrangement uses TRBV3-1 and TRBJ2-3; D uncertain. V dropped 3 bases and J dropped 0 bases, with 7 bases sitting between them. The V gene's germline CDR1 is LGHDT and CDR2 YNNKEL (reference sequence). This CDR3 is 14 amino acids long. The CDR3 nucleotides are TGTGCCAGCAGCCAGCGCGGCAGCACAGATACGCAGTATTTT. Its translation: CASSQRGSTDTQYF.

The chain combines TRBV9 with TRBJ2-1; no clear D gene. The ends were cut back, 0 bases at V and 2 bases at J, with 12 bases in the middle. This CDR3 region has 16 residues. The germline gives CDR1 SGDLS, CDR2 YYNGEE. CDR3 bases: TGTGCCAGCAGCGTAGGTTCGGACGCGACCTACAATGAGCAGTTCTTC. This translates into CASSVGSDATYNEQFF.

The chain uses TRBV30 and TRBJ1-6; D remains ambiguous. The germline CDR1 and CDR2 sequences are GTSNPN and SVGIG (reference sequence). The CDR3 spans 13 residues. V was pared by 3 bases and J by 7 bases, with 10 bases between. CDR3 amino acids: CAWRGSGNSPLHF. CDR3 nucleotide sequence: TGTGCCTGGAGAGGGTCTGGGAATTCACCCCTCCACTTT.

The gene calls are TRBV7-2 and TRBJ1-6; no clear D gene. This CDR3 region has 16 residues. Between the trimmed V and J ends, which lost 5 bases and 7 bases, there was a span of 18 bases. Germline V gene sequence: CDR1 SGHTA, CDR2 FQGNSA. The CDR3 loop reads CASSMAGVALNSPLHF. The CDR3, as DNA: TGTGCCAGCAGCATGGCTGGGGTAGCACTCAATTCACCCCTCCACTTT.

V usage is TRBV4-3 and J usage is TRBJ1-5; TRBD1 might be the D (5 bases). Germline loops: CDR1 LGHNA, CDR2 YSLEER. V lost 0 bases and J 5 bases, leaving 11 bases between the germline ends. The CDR3 contains 15 residues. The CDR3 loop reads CASSQEVQGHQPQHF. As DNA, the CDR3 is TGCGCCAGCAGCCAAGAGGTCCAGGGCCATCAGCCCCAGCATTTT.

V usage is TRBV6-6 and J usage is TRBJ1-1, with a possible D match to TRBD1 (6 bases). Germline values: CDR1 MNHNY, CDR2 SVGAGI (reference sequence). Trimming left V 6 bases short and J 11 bases short, with 13 bases between. The CDR3 is 11 residues long. Here the CDR3 DNA reads TGTGCCAGCAGGACGGGGACATTGGCTTTCTTT. This translates into CASRTGTLAFF.

The CDR3 nucleotides read TGTGCCAGCAGTTCAACCCTTGGACTAGCGGGGGGACTATACAATGAGCAGTTCTTC. This translates into CASSSTLGLAGGLYNEQFF. The J gene is TRBJ2-1, the V gene TRBV12-3 or TRBV12-4; 14 bases fit TRBD2. The CDR3 is made up of 19 amino acids. The junction had 12 bases not matched to a gene; V was cut back by 4 bases and J by 4 bases.

The V call is TRBV7-8, the J call TRBJ1-4; D is possibly TRBD1 (5 bases). Looked up from germline, CDR1 is SGHVS and CDR2 is FQNEAQ. V lost 2 bases and J 13 bases, leaving 14 bases between the germline ends. The CDR3 totals 13 residues. CDR3 bases: TGTGCCAGCAGCTTACGGGACGGATCTGGACTGTTTTTT. Its translation is CASSLRDGSGLFF.

Only one count was recorded for this clonotype. The chain recombines TRBV5-1 with TRBJ2-5; TRBD2 aligns across 8 bases. V was clipped by 2 bases and J by 2 bases; unmatched bases: 5. CDR3 size: 15 residues. Looked up from germline, CDR1 is SGHRS and CDR2 is YFSETQ. The CDR3 here is CASSLKLADQETQYF. In nucleotides, the CDR3 is TGCGCCAGCAGCTTAAAACTAGCGGATCAAGAGACCCAGTACTTC. Full variable domain (rest looked up from reference TRBV5-1 and TRBJ2-5): KAGVTQTPRYLIKTRGQQVTLSCSPISGHRSVSWYQQTPGQGLQFLFEYFSETQRNKGNFPGRFSGRQFSNSRSEMNVSTLELGDSALYLCASSLKLADQETQYFGPGTRLLVL.

CDR3 DNA sequence: TGCAGTGCCGGGACAGGGAGATACGAGCAGTACTTC. This codes for CSAGTGRYEQYF. The chain employs TRBV20-1 and TRBJ2-7; the match to TRBD1 covers 9 bases. The CDR3 contains 12 residues. Germline assignment: CDR1 DFQATT and CDR2 SNEGSKA (reference sequence). With V trimmed by 6 bases and J by 4 bases, 4 bases remained unmatched.

V and J are TRBV11-2 and TRBJ2-5; D perhaps matches TRBD1 (6 bases). There are 17 residues in the CDR3. The germline V gene encodes CDR1 SGHAT and CDR2 FQNNGV. V was shortened by 5 bases and J by 5 bases, with 24 bases between the two germline ends. The CDR3 sequence: CASSPPRAAGVGETQYF. DNA for the CDR3: TGTGCCAGCAGCCCCCCGAGAGCGGCAGGGGTGGGCGAGACCCAGTACTTC. Drawing the rest from reference TRBV11-2 and TRBJ2-5, the complete variable domain is EAGVAQSPRYKIIEKRQSVAFWCNPISGHATLYWYQQILGQGPKLLIQFQNNGVVDDSQLPKDRFSAERLKGVDSTLKIQPAKLEDSAVYLCASSPPRAAGVGETQYFGPGTRLLVL.

This chain connects TRBV3-1 to TRBJ1-5; maybe TRBD1 (5 bases). The germline gives CDR1 LGHDT, CDR2 YNNKEL (reference sequence). Trimming left V 0 bases short and J 0 bases short, with 9 bases between. The CDR3 contains 16 residues. The CDR3 DNA reads TGTGCCAGCAGCCAAGATGGGGGGAGTAGCAATCAGCCCCAGCATTTT. Protein sequence: CASSQDGGSSNQPQHF.

This clonotype occurred once. J is TRBJ2-2 and V is TRBV20-1; 8 nucleotides align to TRBD2. Germline CDR1 and CDR2: DFQATT and SNEGSKA (reference sequence). The V segment lost 6 bases and the J segment 5 bases; nucleotides outside the gene matches: 20. The CDR3 is 18 residues long. The CDR3 DNA reads TGCAGTGCCATCCACCCCACTAGCGGTGGGTTCGGGACCGGGGAGCTGTTTTTT. The encoded protein is CSAIHPTSGGFGTGELFF.

The V call is TRBV6-6, the J call TRBJ2-1; 7 nucleotides agree with TRBD1. CDR3 length: 15 amino acids. V was pared by 7 bases and J by 1 base, with 7 bases of the junction left unmatched. In germline, CDR1 is MNHNY, CDR2 SVGAGI (reference sequence). Here the CDR3 reads CASTDRVLSYNEQFF. The DNA for the CDR3 is TGTGCCAGCACCGACAGGGTCCTATCCTACAATGAGCAGTTCTTC.

The V call is TRBV11-3, the J call TRBJ2-3, with a weak D call TRBD1 (5 bases). V dropped 4 bases and J dropped 0 bases, with 11 bases sitting between them. Germline V lookup: CDR1 SGHNT, CDR2 YENEEA. The CDR3 has 15 amino acids. CDR3 bases: TGTGCCAGCAGCTCTCGGACAACTAGCACAGATACGCAGTATTTT. It encodes CASSSRTTSTDTQYF.

This chain uses TRBV30 with TRBJ1-5; D ambiguous. The CDR3 loop spans 12 amino acids. The germline gives CDR1 GTSNPN, CDR2 SVGIG (reference sequence). The V and J ends lost 1 base and 3 bases respectively, with 4 bases between them. The CDR3 sequence: CAWSGVNQPQHF. The CDR3 nucleotides read TGTGCCTGGAGTGGAGTCAATCAGCCCCAGCATTTT.